This T cell receptor (beta chain) was captured in a study of graft-versus-host responses after intestinal transplantation. Study details: The study gave all recipients anti-thymocyte globulin induction, then tacrolimus and steroids for two to three years.

Sequenced by immunoSEQ multiplex PCR; TCRdb stores in-frame clones only, minus some. The data show tens of thousands of clones, around 80% seen once. Study-level points and caveats: Analysis identified GvH clones in recipient marrow, with some appearing first in ileum or blood.

Details on this clone: Its specificity is unknown.

CDR1 and CDR2 (germline): MNHNS, SASEGT. CDR3 length: 11 residues. V lost 6 bases to trimming and J lost 9 bases, with 9 bases between them. V and J are TRBV6-1 and TRBJ1-5; D remains ambiguous. This specimen consisted of unstimulated CD4+ T cells sorted from spleen or lymph node cells, obtained before intestinal transplant. The origin of this receptor is a human donor who received an intestinal transplant. Written as DNA, the CDR3 is TGTGCCAGCAGCGCCGAACCGCCCCAGCATTTT. Translating gives CASSAEPPQHF.